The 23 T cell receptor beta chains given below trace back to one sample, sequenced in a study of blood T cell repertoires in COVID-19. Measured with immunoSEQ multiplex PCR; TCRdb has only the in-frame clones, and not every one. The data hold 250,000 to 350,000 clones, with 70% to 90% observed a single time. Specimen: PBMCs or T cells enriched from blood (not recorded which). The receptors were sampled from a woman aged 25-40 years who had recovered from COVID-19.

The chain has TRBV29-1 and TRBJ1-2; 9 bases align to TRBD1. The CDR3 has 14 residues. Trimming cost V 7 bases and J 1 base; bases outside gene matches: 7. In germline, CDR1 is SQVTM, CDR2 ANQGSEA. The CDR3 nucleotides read TGCAGCGCCCGGGACAGGGCTAATAACTATGGCTACACCTTC. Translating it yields CSARDRANNYGYTF.

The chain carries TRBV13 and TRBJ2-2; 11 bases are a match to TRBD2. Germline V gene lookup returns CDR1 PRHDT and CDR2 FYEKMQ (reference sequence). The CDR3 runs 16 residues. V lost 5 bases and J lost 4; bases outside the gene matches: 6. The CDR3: CASSPTSGGSTGELFF. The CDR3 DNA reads TGTGCCAGCAGCCCCACTAGCGGGGGTAGCACCGGGGAGCTGTTTTTT.

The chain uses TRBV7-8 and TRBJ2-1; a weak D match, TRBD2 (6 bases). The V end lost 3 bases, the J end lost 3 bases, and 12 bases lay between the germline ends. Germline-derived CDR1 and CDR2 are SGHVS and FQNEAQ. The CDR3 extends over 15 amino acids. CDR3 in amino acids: CASSLGGRLYNEQFF. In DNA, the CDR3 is TGTGCCAGCAGCTTGGGAGGTCGCCTCTACAATGAGCAGTTCTTC.

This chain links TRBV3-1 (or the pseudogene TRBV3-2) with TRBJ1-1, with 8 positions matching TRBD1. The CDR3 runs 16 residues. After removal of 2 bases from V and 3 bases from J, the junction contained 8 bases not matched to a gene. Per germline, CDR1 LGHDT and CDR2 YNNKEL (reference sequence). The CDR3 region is CASSQPRTGWDTEAFF. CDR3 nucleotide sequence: TGTGCCAGCAGCCAACCGCGGACAGGGTGGGACACTGAAGCTTTCTTT.

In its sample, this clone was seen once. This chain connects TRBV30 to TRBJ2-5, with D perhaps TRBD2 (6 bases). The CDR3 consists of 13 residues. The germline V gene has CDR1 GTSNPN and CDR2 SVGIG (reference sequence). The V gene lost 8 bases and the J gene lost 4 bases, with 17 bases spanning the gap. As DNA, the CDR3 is TGTGCCACACCCGGGGTAGCGGTAGAGACCCAGTACTTC. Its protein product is CATPGVAVETQYF.

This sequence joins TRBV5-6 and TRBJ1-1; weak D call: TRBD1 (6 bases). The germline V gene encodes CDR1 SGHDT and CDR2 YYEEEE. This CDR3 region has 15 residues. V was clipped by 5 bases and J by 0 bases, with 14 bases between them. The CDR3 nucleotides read TGTGCCAGCAGTTTTACAGGGCCATTGAACACTGAAGCTTTCTTT. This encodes CASSFTGPLNTEAFF.

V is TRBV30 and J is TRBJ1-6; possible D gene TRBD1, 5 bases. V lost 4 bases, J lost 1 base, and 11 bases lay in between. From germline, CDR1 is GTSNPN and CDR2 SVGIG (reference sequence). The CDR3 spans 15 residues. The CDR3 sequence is CAWTQGGSYNSPLHF. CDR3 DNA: TGTGCCTGGACCCAGGGAGGGTCCTATAATTCACCCCTCCACTTT.

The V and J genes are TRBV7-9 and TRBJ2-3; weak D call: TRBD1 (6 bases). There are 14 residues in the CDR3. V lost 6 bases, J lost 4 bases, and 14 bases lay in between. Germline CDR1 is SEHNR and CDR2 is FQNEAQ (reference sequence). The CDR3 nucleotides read TGTGCCAGCAGTGAGGGGGTTCTCCCAGATACGCAGTATTTT. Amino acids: CASSEGVLPDTQYF.

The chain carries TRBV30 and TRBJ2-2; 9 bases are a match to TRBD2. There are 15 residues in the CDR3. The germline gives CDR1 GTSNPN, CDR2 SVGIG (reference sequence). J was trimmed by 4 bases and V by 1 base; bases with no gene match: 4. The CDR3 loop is CAWSGLADGTGELFF. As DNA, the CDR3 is TGTGCCTGGAGTGGACTAGCGGACGGCACCGGGGAGCTGTTTTTT.

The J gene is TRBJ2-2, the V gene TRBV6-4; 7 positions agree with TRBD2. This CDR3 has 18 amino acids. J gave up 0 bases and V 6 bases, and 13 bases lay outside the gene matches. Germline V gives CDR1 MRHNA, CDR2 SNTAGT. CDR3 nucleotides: TGTGCCAGCAGCCCCCGATGGGGGGGGTCCGCGAACACCGGGGAGCTGTTTTTT. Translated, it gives CASSPRWGGSANTGELFF.

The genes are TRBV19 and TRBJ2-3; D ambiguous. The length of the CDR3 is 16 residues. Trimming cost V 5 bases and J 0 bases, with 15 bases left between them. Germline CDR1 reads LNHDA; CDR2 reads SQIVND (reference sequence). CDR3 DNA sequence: TGTGCCAGTAGTCCCCCCGCGTCCTCTAGCACAGATACGCAGTATTTT. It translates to CASSPPASSSTDTQYF.

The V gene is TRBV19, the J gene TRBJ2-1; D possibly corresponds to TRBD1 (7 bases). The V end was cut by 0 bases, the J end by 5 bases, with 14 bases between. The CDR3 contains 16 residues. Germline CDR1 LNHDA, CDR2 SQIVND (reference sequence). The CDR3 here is CASSIDQGGWDNEQFF. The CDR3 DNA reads TGTGCCAGTAGTATAGATCAGGGGGGCTGGGACAATGAGCAGTTCTTC.

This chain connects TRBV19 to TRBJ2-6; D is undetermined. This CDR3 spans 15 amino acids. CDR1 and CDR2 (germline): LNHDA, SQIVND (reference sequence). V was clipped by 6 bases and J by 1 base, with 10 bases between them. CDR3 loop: CASRVRNSGANVLTF. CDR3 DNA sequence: TGTGCCAGTAGGGTCAGGAATTCTGGGGCCAACGTCCTGACTTTC.

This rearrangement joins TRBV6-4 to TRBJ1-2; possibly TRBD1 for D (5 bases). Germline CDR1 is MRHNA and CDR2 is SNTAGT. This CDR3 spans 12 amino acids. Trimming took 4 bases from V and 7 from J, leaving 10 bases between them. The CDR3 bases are TGTGCCAGCAGTGCTCAGGGCTTTGGCTACACCTTC. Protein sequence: CASSAQGFGYTF.

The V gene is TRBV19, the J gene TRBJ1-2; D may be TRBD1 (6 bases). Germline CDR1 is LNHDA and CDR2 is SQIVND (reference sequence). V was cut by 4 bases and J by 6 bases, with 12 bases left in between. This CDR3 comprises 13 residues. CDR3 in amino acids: CASSTTGTDGYTF. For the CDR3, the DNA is TGTGCCAGTAGTACCACAGGGACCGATGGCTACACCTTC.

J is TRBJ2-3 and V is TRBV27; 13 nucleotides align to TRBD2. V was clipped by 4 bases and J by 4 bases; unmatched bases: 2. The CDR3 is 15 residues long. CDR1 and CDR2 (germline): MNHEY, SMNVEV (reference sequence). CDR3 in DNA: TGTGCCAGCAGTTACGGACTAGCGGGGGCAGATACGCAGTATTTT. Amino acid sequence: CASSYGLAGADTQYF.

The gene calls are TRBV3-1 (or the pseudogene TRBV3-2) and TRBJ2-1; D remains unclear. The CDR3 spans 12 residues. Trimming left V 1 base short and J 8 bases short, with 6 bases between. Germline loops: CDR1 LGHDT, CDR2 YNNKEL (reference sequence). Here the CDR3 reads CASSQGLYEQFF. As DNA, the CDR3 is TGTGCCAGCAGCCAAGGGCTCTATGAGCAGTTCTTC.

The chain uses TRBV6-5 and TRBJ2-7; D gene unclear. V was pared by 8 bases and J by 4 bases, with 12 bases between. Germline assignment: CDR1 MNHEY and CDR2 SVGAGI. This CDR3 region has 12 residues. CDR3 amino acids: CASSPLLYEQYF. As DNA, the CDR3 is TGTGCCAGCTCCCCCCTTCTATACGAGCAGTACTTC.

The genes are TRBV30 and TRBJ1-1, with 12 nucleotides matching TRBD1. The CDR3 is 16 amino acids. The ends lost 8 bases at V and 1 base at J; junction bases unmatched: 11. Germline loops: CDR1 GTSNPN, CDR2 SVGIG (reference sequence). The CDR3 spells CAIKEGQGAGNTEAFF. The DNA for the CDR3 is TGTGCCATCAAGGAGGGACAGGGGGCGGGGAACACTGAAGCTTTCTTT.

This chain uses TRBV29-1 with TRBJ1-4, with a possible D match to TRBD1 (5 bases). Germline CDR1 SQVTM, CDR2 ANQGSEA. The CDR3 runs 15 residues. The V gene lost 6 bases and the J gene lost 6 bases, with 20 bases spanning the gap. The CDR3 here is CSVKWTQLPDEKLFF. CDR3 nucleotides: TGCAGCGTGAAATGGACACAACTACCGGATGAAAAACTGTTTTTT.

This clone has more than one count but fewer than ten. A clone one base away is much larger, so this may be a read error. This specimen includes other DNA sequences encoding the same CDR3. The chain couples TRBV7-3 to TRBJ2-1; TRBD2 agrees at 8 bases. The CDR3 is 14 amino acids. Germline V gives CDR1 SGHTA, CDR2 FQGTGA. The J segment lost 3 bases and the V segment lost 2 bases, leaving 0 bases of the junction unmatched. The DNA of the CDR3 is TGTGCCAGCAGCTTAGCGGGGGGCTACAATGAGCAGTTCTTC. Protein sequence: CASSLAGGYNEQFF. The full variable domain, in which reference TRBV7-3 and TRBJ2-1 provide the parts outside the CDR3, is GAGVSQTPSNKVTEKGKYVELRCDPISGHTALYWYRQSLGQGPEFLIYFQGTGAADDSGLPNDRFFAVRPEGSVSTLKIQRTERGDSAVYLCASSLAGGYNEQFFGPGTRLTVL.

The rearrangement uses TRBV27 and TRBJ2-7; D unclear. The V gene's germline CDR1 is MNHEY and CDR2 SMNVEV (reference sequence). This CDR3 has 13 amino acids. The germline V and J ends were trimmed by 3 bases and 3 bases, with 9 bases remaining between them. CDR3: CASSLGRRYEQYF. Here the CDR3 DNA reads TGTGCCAGCAGTTTGGGCAGACGCTACGAGCAGTACTTC.

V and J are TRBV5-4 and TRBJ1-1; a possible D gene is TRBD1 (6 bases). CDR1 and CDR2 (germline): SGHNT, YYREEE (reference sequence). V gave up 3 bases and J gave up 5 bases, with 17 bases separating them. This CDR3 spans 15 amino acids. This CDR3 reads CASSWGGGARTEAFF. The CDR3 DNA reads TGTGCCAGCAGCTGGGGAGGGGGGGCGCGGACTGAAGCTTTCTTT.